Here is one TCR beta chain with its context. Sequencing used immunoSEQ multiplex PCR; TCRdb keeps in-frame clones, though not all of them. This table has roughly 13,000 clones, around 80% appearing once. Germline values: CDR1 KGHSH, CDR2 LQKENI. The CDR3 covers 15 residues. The V gene end was trimmed by 4 bases and the J gene end by 4 bases; junction bases not matched to a gene: 6. These data originate in a study of CD4+ T cells in melanoma. V and J are TRBV18 and TRBJ2-2, with TRBD1 matching 7 bases. The receptor's source is a human donor with melanoma. Sequenced material: cells from a culture (not recorded whether cultured in vitro). CDR3 region: CASSRGQGVTGELFF. CDR3 bases: TGTGCCAGCTCACGTGGCCAGGGGGTCACCGGGGAGCTGTTTTTT. The full variable domain, in which reference TRBV18 and TRBJ2-2 provide the parts outside the CDR3, is NAGVMQNPRHLVRRRGQEARLRCSPMKGHSHVYWYRQLPEEGLKFMVYLQKENIIDESGMPKERFSAEFPKEGPSILRIQQVVRGDSAAYFCASSRGQGVTGELFFGEGSRLTVL.